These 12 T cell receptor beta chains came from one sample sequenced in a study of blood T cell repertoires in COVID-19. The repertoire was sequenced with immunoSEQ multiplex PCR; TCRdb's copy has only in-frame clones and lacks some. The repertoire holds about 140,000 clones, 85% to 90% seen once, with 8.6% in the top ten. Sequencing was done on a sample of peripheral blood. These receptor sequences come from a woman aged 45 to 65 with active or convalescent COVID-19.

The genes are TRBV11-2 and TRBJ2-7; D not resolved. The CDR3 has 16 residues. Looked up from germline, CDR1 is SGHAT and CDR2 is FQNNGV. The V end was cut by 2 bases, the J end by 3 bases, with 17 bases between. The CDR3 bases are TGTGCCAGCAGCTTATCTCTTGCGGCTTCGGGCTACGAGCAGTACTTC. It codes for CASSLSLAASGYEQYF.

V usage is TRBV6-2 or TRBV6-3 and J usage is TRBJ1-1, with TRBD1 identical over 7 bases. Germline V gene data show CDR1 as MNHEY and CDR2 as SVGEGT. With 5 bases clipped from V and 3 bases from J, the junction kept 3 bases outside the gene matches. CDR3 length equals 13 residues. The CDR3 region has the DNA TGTGCCAGCAGTAAGGGACAGTACACTGAAGCTTTCTTT. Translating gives CASSKGQYTEAFF.

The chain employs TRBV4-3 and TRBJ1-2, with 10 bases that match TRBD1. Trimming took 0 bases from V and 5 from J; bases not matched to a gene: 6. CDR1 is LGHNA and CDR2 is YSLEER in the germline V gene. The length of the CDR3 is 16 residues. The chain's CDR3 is CASSQDSGTGAYGYTF. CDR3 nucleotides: TGCGCCAGCAGCCAAGACTCCGGGACAGGGGCTTATGGCTACACCTTC.

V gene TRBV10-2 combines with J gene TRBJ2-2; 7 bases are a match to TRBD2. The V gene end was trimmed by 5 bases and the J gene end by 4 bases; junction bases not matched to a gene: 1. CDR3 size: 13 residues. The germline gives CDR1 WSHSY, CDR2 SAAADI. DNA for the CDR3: TGCGCCAGCAGTCGGACTAGCACCGGGGAGCTGTTTTTT. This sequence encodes CASSRTSTGELFF.

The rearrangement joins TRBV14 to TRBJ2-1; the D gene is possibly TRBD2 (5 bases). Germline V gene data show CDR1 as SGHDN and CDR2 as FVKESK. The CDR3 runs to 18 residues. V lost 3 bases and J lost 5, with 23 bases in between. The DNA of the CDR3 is TGTGCCAGCAGCCATACGAGGGAAAGGAGCGGCTTTCACAATGAGCAGTTCTTC. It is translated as CASSHTRERSGFHNEQFF.

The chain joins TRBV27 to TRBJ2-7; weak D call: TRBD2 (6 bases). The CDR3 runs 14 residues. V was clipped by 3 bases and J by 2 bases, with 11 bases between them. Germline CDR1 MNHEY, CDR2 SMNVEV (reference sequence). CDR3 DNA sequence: TGTGCCAGCAGTTTTATGGGAGGCACCTACGAGCAGTACTTC. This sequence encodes CASSFMGGTYEQYF.

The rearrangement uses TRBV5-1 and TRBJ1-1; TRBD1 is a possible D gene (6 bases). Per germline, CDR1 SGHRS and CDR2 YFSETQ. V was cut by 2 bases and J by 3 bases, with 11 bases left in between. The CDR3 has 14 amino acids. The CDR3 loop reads CASSFMTGDTEAFF. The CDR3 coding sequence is TGCGCCAGCAGCTTCATGACAGGCGACACTGAAGCTTTCTTT.

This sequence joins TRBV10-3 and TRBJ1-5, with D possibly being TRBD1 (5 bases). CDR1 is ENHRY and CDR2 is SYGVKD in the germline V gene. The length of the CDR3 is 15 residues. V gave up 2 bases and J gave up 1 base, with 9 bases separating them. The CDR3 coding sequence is TGTGCCATCAGTGAGGGGGCATCCAGCAATCAGCCCCAGCATTTT. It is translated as CAISEGASSNQPQHF.

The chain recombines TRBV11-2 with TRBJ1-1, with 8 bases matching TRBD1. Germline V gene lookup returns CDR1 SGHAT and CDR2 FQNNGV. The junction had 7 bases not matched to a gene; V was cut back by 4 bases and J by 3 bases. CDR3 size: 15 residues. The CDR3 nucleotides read TGTGCCAGCAGCTCCGGACAGGGTGGTGACACTGAAGCTTTCTTT. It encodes CASSSGQGGDTEAFF.

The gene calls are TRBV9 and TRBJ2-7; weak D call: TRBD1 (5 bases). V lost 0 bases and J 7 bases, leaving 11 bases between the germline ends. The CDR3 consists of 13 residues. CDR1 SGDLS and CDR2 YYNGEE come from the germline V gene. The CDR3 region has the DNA TGTGCCAGCAGCGTAGCTGGGGCCGGGGAGCAGTACTTC. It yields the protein CASSVAGAGEQYF.

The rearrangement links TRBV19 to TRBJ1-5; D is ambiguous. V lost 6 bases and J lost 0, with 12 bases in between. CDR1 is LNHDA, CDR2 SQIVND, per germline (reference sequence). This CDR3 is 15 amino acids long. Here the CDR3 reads CASSHESFSNQPQHF. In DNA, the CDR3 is TGTGCCAGTAGCCACGAGTCCTTTAGCAATCAGCCCCAGCATTTT.

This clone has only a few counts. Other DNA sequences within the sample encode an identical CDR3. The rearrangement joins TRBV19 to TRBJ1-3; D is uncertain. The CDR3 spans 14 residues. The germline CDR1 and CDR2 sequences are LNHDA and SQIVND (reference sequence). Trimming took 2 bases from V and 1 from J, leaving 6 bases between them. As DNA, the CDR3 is TGTGCCAGTAGTATAAGCGGATCTGGAAACACCATATATTTT. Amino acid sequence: CASSISGSGNTIYF.